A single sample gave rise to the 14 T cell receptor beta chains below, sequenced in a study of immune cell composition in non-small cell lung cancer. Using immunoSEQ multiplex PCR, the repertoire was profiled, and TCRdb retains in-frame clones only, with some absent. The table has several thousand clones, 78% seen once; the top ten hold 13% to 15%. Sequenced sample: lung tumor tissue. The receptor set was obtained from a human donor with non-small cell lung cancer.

The CDR3 protein is CASVQGISYEQYF. CDR3 coding DNA: TGTGCCAGCGTCCAGGGGATTTCCTACGAGCAGTACTTC. The V and J genes are TRBV2 and TRBJ2-7; possibly TRBD1 for D (6 bases). The CDR3 sequence is 13 residues long. Trimming left V 8 bases short and J 1 base short, with 12 bases between. The germline CDR1 and CDR2 sequences are SNHLY and FYNNEI.

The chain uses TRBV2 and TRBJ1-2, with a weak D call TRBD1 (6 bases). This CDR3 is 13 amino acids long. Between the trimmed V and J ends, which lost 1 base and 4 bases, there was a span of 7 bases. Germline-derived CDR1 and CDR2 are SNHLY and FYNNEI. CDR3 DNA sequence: TGTGCCAGCAGTGAAGACAGGGTCTATGGCTACACCTTC. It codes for CASSEDRVYGYTF.

The CDR3 protein is CASSYQQGSQPQHF. In nucleotides, the CDR3 is TGTGCCAGCAGCTACCAACAGGGGTCACAGCCCCAGCATTTT. The V and J genes are TRBV5-6 and TRBJ1-5, with 7 nucleotides matching TRBD1. Trimming removed 3 bases from V and 7 bases from J; junction bases left unmatched: 7. CDR3 size: 14 residues. Germline V gene data show CDR1 as SGHDT and CDR2 as YYEEEE.

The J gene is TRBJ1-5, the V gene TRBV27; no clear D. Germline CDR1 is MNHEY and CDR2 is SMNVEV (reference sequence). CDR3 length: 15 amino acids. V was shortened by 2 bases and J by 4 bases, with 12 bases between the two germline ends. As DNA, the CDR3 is TGTGCCAGCAGTTTAATTTGGGGAGTAAATCAGCCCCAGCATTTT. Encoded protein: CASSLIWGVNQPQHF.

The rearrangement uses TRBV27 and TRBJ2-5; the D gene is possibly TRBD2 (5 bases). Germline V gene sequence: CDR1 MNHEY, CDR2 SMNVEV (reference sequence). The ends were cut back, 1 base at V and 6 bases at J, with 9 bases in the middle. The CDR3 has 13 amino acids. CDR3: CASSLWGEKTQYF. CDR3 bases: TGTGCCAGCAGTTTATGGGGAGAGAAGACCCAGTACTTC.

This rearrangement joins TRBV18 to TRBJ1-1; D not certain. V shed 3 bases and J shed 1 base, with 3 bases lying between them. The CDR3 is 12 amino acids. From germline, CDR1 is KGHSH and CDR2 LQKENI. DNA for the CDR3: TGTGCCAGCTCACCTCGGAACACTGAAGCTTTCTTT. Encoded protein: CASSPRNTEAFF.

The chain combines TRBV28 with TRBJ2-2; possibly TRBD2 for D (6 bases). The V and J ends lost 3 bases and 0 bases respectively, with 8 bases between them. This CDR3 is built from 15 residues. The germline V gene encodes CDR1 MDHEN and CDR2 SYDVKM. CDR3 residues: CASSFGGANTGELFF. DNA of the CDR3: TGTGCCAGCAGTTTCGGGGGAGCGAACACCGGGGAGCTGTTTTTT.

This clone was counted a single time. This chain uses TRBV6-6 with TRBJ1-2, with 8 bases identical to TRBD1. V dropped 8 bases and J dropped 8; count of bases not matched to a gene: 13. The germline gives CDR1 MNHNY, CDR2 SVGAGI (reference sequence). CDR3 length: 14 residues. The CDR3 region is CASGDRGSVGGYTF. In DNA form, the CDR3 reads TGTGCCAGCGGTGACAGGGGATCAGTCGGAGGCTACACCTTC.

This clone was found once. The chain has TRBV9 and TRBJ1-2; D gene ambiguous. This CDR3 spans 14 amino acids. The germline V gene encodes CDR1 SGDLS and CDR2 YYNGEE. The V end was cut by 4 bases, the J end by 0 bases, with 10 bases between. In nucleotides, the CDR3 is TGTGCCAGCAGCCCCAGACTTGCTAACTATGGCTACACCTTC. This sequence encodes CASSPRLANYGYTF.

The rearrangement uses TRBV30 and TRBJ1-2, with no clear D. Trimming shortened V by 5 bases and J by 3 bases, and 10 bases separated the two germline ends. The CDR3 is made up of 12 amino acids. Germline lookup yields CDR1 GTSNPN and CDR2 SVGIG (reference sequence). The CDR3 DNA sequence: TGTGCCTGGGAAGAGGGCTACTATGGCTACACCTTC. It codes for CAWEEGYYGYTF.

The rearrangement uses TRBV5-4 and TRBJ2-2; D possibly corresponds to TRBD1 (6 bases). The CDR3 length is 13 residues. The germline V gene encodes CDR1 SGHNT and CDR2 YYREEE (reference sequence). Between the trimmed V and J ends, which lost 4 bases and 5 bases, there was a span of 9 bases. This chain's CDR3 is CASSEQGTGELFF. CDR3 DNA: TGTGCCAGCAGCGAACAGGGTACCGGGGAGCTGTTTTTT.

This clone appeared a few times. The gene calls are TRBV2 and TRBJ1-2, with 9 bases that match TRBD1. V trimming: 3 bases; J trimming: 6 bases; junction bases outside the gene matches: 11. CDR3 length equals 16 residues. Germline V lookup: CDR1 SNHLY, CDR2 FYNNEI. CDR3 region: CASSDANSGTGHGYTF. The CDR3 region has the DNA TGTGCCAGCAGTGACGCTAATTCCGGGACAGGGCATGGCTACACCTTC.

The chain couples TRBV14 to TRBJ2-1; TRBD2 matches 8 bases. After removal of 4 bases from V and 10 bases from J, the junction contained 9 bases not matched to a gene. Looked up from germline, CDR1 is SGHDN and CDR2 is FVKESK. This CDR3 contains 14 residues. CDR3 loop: CASSPRGGPREQFF. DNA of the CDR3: TGTGCCAGCAGCCCTCGGGGGGGCCCCCGGGAGCAGTTCTTC. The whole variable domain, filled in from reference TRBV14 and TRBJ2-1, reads EAGVTQFPSHSVIEKGQTVTLRCDPISGHDNLYWYRRVMGKEIKFLLHFVKESKQDESGMPNNRFLAERTGGTYSTLKVQPAELEDSGVYFCASSPRGGPREQFFGPGTRLTVL.

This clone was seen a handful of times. The CDR3 region has the DNA TGTGCCAGCAGTTACTGGACAGGGGGAGAGCTGTTTTTT. Amino acid sequence: CASSYWTGGELFF. The V call is TRBV6-5, the J call TRBJ2-2, with TRBD1 matching 10 bases. The germline gives CDR1 MNHEY, CDR2 SVGAGI. The CDR3 is 13 residues long. V trimming: 1 base; J trimming: 11 bases; junction bases outside the gene matches: 1.